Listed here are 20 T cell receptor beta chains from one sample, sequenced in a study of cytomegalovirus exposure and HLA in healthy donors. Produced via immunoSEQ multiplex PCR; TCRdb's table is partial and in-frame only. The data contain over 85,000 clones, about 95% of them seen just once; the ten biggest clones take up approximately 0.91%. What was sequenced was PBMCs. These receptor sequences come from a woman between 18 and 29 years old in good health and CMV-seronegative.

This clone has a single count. CDR3 sequence reads: CSASDIYIQYF. CDR3 in DNA: TGCAGTGCTTCGGACATATACATTCAGTACTTC. The rearrangement uses TRBV20-1 and TRBJ2-4; tentatively, D is TRBD1 (5 bases). Germline V gene data show CDR1 as DFQATT and CDR2 as SNEGSKA (reference sequence). The CDR3 runs 11 residues. V shed 5 bases and J shed 8 bases, with 10 bases lying between them.

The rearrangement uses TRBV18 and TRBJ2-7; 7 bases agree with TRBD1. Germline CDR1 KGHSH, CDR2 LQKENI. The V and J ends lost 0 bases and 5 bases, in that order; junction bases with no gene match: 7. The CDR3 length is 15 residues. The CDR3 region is CASSPPPRGKDEQYF. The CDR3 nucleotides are TGTGCCAGCTCACCACCCCCCAGGGGGAAGGACGAGCAGTACTTC.

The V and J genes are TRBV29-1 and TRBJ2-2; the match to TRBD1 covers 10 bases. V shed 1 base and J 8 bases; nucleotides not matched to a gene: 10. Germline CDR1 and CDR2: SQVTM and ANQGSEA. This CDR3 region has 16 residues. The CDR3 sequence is CSVEALEGQGSGELFF. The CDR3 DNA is TGCAGCGTTGAAGCCTTAGAGGGACAGGGGTCGGGGGAGCTGTTTTTT.

In nucleotides, the CDR3 is TGCGCCAGCAGCTCGGGACAGGGCTACGAGCAGTACTTC. Residues: CASSSGQGYEQYF. The gene calls are TRBV5-1 and TRBJ2-7, with 9 nucleotides matching TRBD1. The CDR3 totals 13 residues. Trimming removed 3 bases from V and 3 bases from J; junction bases left unmatched: 1. Germline-derived CDR1 and CDR2 are SGHRS and YFSETQ.

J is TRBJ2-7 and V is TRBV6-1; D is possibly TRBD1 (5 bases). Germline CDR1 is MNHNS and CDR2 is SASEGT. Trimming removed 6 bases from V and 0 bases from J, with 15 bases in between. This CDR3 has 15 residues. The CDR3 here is CASRNQGLGSYEQYF. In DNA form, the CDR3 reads TGTGCCAGCAGGAACCAGGGCCTCGGCTCCTACGAGCAGTACTTC.

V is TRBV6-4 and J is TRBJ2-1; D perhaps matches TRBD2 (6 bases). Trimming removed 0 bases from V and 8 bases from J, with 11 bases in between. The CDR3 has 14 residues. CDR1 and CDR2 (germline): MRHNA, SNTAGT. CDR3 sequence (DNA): TGTGCCAGCAGTGACTCGGGAGGTACGGATGAGCAGTTCTTC. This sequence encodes CASSDSGGTDEQFF.

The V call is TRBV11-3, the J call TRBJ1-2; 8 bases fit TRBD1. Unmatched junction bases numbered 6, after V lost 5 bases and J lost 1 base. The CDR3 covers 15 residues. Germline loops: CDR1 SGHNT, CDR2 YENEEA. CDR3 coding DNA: TGTGCCAGCAGCCCCGGACAGGGCGATAACTATGGCTACACCTTC. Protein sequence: CASSPGQGDNYGYTF.

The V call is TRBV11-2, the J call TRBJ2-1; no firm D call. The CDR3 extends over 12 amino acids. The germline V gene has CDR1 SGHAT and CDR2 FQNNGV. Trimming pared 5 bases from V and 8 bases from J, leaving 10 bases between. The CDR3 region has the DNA TGTGCCAGCAGCCCGAGTTACTATGAGCAGTTCTTC. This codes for CASSPSYYEQFF.

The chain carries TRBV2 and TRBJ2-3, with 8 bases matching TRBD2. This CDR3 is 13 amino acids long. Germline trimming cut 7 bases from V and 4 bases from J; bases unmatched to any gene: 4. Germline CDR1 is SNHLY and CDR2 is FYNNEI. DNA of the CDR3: TGTGCCAGCACGAACGGGGGGGCAGATACGCAGTATTTT. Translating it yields CASTNGGADTQYF.

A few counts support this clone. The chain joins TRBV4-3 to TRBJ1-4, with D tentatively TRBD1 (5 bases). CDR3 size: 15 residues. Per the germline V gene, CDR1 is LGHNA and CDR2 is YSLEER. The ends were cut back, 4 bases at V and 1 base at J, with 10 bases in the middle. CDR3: CASSRGPETNEKLFF. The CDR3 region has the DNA TGCGCCAGCAGCCGGGGCCCCGAAACTAATGAAAAACTGTTTTTT.

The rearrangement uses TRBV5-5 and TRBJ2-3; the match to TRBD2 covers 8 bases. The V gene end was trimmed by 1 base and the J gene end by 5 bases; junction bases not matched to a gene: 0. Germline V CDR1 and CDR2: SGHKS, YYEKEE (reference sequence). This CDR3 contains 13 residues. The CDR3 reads CASSLTSGDTQYF. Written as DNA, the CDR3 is TGTGCCAGCAGCTTGACTAGCGGAGATACGCAGTATTTT.

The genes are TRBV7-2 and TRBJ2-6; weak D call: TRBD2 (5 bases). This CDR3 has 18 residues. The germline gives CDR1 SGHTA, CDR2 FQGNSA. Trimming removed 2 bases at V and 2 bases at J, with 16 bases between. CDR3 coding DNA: TGTGCCAGCAGCTTACGGCTCCTAGCAGGCACTGGGGCCAACGTCCTGACTTTC. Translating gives CASSLRLLAGTGANVLTF.

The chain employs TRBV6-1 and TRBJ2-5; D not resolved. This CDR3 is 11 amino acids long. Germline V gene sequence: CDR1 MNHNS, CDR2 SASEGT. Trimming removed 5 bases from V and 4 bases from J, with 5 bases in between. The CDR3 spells CASSTGETQYF. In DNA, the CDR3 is TGTGCCAGCAGTACCGGAGAGACCCAGTACTTC.

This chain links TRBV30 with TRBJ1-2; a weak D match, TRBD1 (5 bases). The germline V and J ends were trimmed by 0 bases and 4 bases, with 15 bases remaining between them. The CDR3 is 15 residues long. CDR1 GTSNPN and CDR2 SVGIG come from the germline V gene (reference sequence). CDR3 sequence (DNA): TGTGCCTGGAGTGTACTCGAACAGGTCTCCTATGGCTACACCTTC. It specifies CAWSVLEQVSYGYTF.

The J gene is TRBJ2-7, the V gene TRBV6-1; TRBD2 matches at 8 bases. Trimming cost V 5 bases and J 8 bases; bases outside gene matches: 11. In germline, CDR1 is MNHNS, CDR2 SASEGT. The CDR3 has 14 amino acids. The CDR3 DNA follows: TGTGCCAGCAGTTCAGCGGGGGACATCCTCCAGCAGTACTTC. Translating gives CASSSAGDILQQYF.

CDR3 loop: CASSLYRGYGYTF. The CDR3 DNA is TGTGCCAGCAGTTTATACAGGGGCTATGGCTACACCTTC. The gene calls are TRBV6-5 and TRBJ1-2; TRBD1 aligns across 7 bases. The CDR3 runs 13 residues. V dropped 4 bases and J dropped 4; count of bases not matched to a gene: 3. Germline-derived CDR1 and CDR2 are MNHEY and SVGAGI.

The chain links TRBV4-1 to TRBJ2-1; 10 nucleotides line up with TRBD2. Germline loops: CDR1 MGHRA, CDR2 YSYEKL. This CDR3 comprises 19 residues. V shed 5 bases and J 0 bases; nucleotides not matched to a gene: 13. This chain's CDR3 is CASSFRTSGSLSSYNEQFF. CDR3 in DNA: TGCGCCAGCAGCTTTCGGACTAGCGGAAGTCTTAGCTCCTACAATGAGCAGTTCTTC.

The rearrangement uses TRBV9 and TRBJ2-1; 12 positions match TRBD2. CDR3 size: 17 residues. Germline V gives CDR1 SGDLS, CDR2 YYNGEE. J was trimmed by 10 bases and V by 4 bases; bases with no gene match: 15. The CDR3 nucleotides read TGTGCCAGCAGCTCCTCCACTAGCGGGGGGCGCTTCGCCGAGCAGTTCTTC. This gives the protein CASSSSTSGGRFAEQFF.

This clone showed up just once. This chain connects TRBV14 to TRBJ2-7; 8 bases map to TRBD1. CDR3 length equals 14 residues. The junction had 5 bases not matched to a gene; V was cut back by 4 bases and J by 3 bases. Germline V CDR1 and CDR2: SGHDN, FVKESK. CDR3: CASSPRTGFYEQYF. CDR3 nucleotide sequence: TGTGCCAGCAGCCCCAGGACAGGGTTCTACGAGCAGTACTTC.

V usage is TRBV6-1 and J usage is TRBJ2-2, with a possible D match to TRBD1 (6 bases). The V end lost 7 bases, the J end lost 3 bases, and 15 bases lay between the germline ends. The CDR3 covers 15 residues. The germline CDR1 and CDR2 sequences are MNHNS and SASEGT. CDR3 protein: CASIRDIEYTGELFF. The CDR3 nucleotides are TGTGCCAGCATCCGGGACATAGAATACACCGGGGAGCTGTTTTTT.